This T cell receptor (beta chain) was identified in a study of Ad26.COV2.S vaccination and SARS-CoV-2 variants. Study in general: Into the muscle, Ad26.COV2.S was dosed once or twice, 56 days apart.

Germline V gene sequence: CDR1 ENHRY, CDR2 SYGVKD. Trimming removed 4 bases from V and 8 bases from J, with 12 bases in between. The CDR3 has 14 amino acids. Measured with immunoSEQ multiplex PCR; TCRdb has only the in-frame clones, and not every one. The sample holds hundreds of thousands of clones, roughly 84% seen once. Stated treatment: about 20 received Ad26.COV2.S at low or high dose, single or two shots; roughly five received placebo; per-sample allocation not given. The study sampled participants on day 63 after the first vaccine or placebo injection. V and J are TRBV10-3 and TRBJ1-6; possibly TRBD1 for D (5 bases). Material: peripheral blood, obtained in a trial of Ad26.COV2.S vaccine versus placebo. This receptor was taken from a person aged 18-65 years who received the Ad26.COV2.S COVID-19 vaccine or a placebo. CDR3 region: CAISGEMTDSPLHF. As DNA, the CDR3 is TGTGCCATCAGTGGGGAAATGACAGATTCACCCCTCCACTTT.